One sample yielded the 3 T cell receptor beta chains listed below, sequenced in a study of OX40 agonist ivuxolimab in advanced cancers. Method: immunoSEQ multiplex PCR; TCRdb's copy keeps in-frame clones and lacks some. The data show tens of thousands of clones, around nine tenths seen once. This material consisted of CD4+ or CD8+ T cells sorted from blood, taken in a trial of the OX40 agonist ivuxolimab. The receptors originated from an adult with an advanced solid tumor such as melanoma, head and neck, liver or kidney cancer.

The chain is built from TRBV7-2 and TRBJ2-7, with 7 nucleotides matching TRBD1. CDR1 is SGHTA, CDR2 FQGNSA, per germline. The junction had 6 bases not matched to a gene; V was cut back by 4 bases and J by 3 bases. The CDR3 runs to 14 residues. The CDR3 protein is CASSYRDSLYEQYF. In nucleotides, the CDR3 is TGTGCCAGCAGCTACCGGGACAGTCTCTACGAGCAGTACTTC.

This rearrangement joins TRBV4-1 to TRBJ2-2; TRBD1 might be the D (6 bases). Germline lookup yields CDR1 MGHRA and CDR2 YSYEKL. The germline V and J ends were trimmed by 1 base and 8 bases, with 11 bases remaining between them. This CDR3 has 14 residues. This CDR3 reads CASSQATGLGELFF. The CDR3 bases are TGCGCCAGCAGCCAAGCTACAGGGTTGGGGGAGCTGTTTTTT.

The chain couples TRBV5-4 to TRBJ1-1; D ambiguous. The CDR3 totals 12 residues. Germline assignment: CDR1 SGHNT and CDR2 YYREEE (reference sequence). The V gene lost 4 bases and the J gene lost 3 bases, with 7 bases spanning the gap. The CDR3 sequence is CASSLGYTEAFF. CDR3 nucleotide sequence: TGTGCCAGCAGCCTTGGGTACACTGAAGCTTTCTTT.